This entry is about one T cell receptor (beta chain). Its antigen remains unidentified. The data are from a study of regulatory and conventional T cells in RAG deficiency. Study-wide results and limits: In Omenn syndrome, Treg and Tconv repertoires overlapped >75%.

TCRdb's copy holds only in-frame clones and misses some; the assay was immunoSEQ multiplex PCR. The data show 30,000 to 40,000 clones, around nine tenths seen once. These same records also appear under a second study, on regulatory T cells. That source notes: The primer mix had 52 TRBV and 13 TRBJ primers. Skewed V and J usage and few unique V-J pairs marked patient repertoires, most in Tregs.

The specimen was CD8+ T cells sorted from blood. The receptor's source is a human donor in good health.

Here the CDR3 DNA reads TGTGCCAGCAGTGAATTCGAGGACCGCCTATATGGCTACACCTTC. As protein: CASSEFEDRLYGYTF. V usage is TRBV25-1 and J usage is TRBJ1-2, with no clear D. The germline V and J ends were trimmed by 1 base and 5 bases, with 14 bases remaining between them. CDR3 length: 15 amino acids. Germline assignment: CDR1 MGHDK and CDR2 SYGVNS.